A single sample is the source of the 10 T cell receptor beta chains below, sequenced in a study of prognosis after radiotherapy for stage I lung cancer. Starting from genomic DNA, TCR beta CDR3 was amplified through two-round multiplex PCR. Initially, in first-round PCR, primers specific to each TRBV and TRBJ gene were used. TCRdb recomputed calls from the multiplex PCR reads with MiXCR, one row per CDR3 protein. The table records roughly 20,000 distinct CDR3 sequences, roughly 55% of them present only once. The sample in question was PBMCs, obtained before or after stereotactic body radiation therapy (not recorded which). The receptors originated from a donor aged 50 or older with non-small cell lung cancer.

CDR3 nucleotides: TGTGCCTGGAGTGTAGGGGATCAGCCCCAGCATTTT. Translating gives CAWSVGDQPQHF. V gene TRBV30 combines with J gene TRBJ1-5; maybe TRBD1 (5 bases). The CDR3 is made up of 12 amino acids. The V gene lost 0 bases and the J gene lost 5 bases, with 5 bases spanning the gap. The germline V gene encodes CDR1 GTSNPN and CDR2 SVGIG (reference sequence). Looking up the rest from reference TRBV30 and TRBJ1-5 gives the full variable domain: SQTIHQWPATLVQPVGSPLSLECTVEGTSNPNLYWYRQAAGRGLQLLFYSVGIGQISSEVPQNLSASRPQDRQFILSSKKLLLSDSGFYLCAWSVGDQPQHFGDGTRLSIL.

This clonotype was counted many times. This chain uses TRBV6-1 with TRBJ1-1, with a tentative D call TRBD1 (5 bases). V was pared by 6 bases and J by 3 bases, with 14 bases between. The CDR3 sequence is 14 residues long. CDR1 and CDR2 from the germline V gene are MNHNS and SASEGT. The CDR3 region is CASSGNVGDTEAFF. CDR3 sequence (DNA): TGTGCCAGCAGCGGTAACGTAGGGGACACTGAAGCTTTCTTT.

This clonotype was seen repeatedly, ten times or more. The V call is TRBV3-1, the J call TRBJ2-5; 11 bases line up with TRBD2. V gave up 3 bases and J gave up 2 bases; unmatched junction bases: 8. In germline, CDR1 is LGHDT, CDR2 YNNKEL (reference sequence). The CDR3 runs to 17 residues. Here the CDR3 reads CASSQFKTSGTQETQYF. For the CDR3, the DNA is TGTGCCAGCAGCCAGTTCAAGACTAGCGGGACACAAGAGACCCAGTACTTC.

This chain connects TRBV28 to TRBJ2-2, with 10 nucleotides matching TRBD1. Germline CDR1 MDHEN, CDR2 SYDVKM. V was pared by 3 bases and J by 6 bases, with 4 bases of the junction left unmatched. This CDR3 comprises 15 residues. Here the CDR3 reads CASSFETGGSGELFF. DNA of the CDR3: TGTGCCAGCAGTTTTGAGACAGGGGGCTCCGGGGAGCTGTTTTTT.

The rearrangement joins TRBV5-6 to TRBJ2-6; D gene uncertain. Germline CDR1 is SGHDT and CDR2 is YYEEEE. The length of the CDR3 is 15 residues. The V end was cut by 2 bases, the J end by 0 bases, with 6 bases between. CDR3 in DNA: TGTGCCAGCAGCTTAGGAAGCTCTGGGGCCAACGTCCTGACTTTC. It is translated as CASSLGSSGANVLTF.

Regarding this clonotype: Germline is not matched at one junction end, which may reflect a read error. The chain recombines TRBV6-2 or TRBV6-3 with TRBJ2-6; the match to TRBD1 covers 12 bases. Germline lookup yields CDR1 MNHEY and CDR2 SVGEGT. This CDR3 region has 17 residues. The CDR3 DNA reads as TGTGCCAGCGGAGGGACAGGGGGCAGCTCTTGGGCCAACGTCCTTACTTTC. As protein: CASGGTGGSSWANVLTF.

This clonotype has a count of ten or more. Its ends do not fully match the called genes, so a read error is possible. The genes are TRBV5-4 and TRBJ2-7, with TRBD1 matching 11 bases. Germline V lookup: CDR1 SGHNT, CDR2 YYREEE (reference sequence). This CDR3 comprises 15 residues. This chain's CDR3 is CTSSIGTGGPYEQYF. DNA for the CDR3: TGTACCAGCAGCATCGGGACAGGGGGTCCCTACGAGCAGTACTTC.

The gene calls are TRBV11-2 and TRBJ2-7; D is undetermined. The CDR3 totals 13 residues. Germline V CDR1 and CDR2: SGHAT, FQNNGV. The CDR3 DNA reads as TGTACCAACAGCTTACAGAGCTCCTACGAGCAGTACTTC. Amino acids: CTNSLQSSYEQYF.

This clonotype occurred once. A junction boundary mismatches the germline segment, possibly from a read error. The chain combines TRBV3-1 with TRBJ2-1, with D hard to call. CDR1 is LGHDT, CDR2 YNNKEL, per germline (reference sequence). The CDR3 length is 13 residues. The CDR3 spells CASIQDSSVEQFF. CDR3 nucleotides: TGCGCCAGCATCCAAGACTCGTCGGTGGAGCAGTTCTTC.

Comment on this clonotype: A clone one base away is much larger, so this may be a read error. The DNA is left out, because the CDR3 cannot be placed on it with certainty; the CDR3 is given as TCRdb lists it. The rearrangement joins TRBV6-5 to TRBJ1-1; no DNA check was done on the table's D call, TRBD1. Germline V lookup: CDR1 MNHEY, CDR2 SVGAGI. The CDR3 region is 13 residues in length, termini included. The CDR3 here is CASSWGAGTEALF.